This TCR beta chain is from a study of blood T cells in healthy people across ages. Points on this clonotype: This may be a read error: a much more frequent sequence differs by one nucleotide.

For the second PCR, which ran for about 6 to 11 cycles, a sample-barcoded 5' primer and a J-beta primer mix were used. TCRdb re-derived calls from the 5' RACE reads in MiXCR, one entry per CDR3 protein. Seen here are hundreds of thousands of distinct CDR3 sequences, around 34% observed once, and the top ten hold about an eighth. The sequence came from a man between 18 and 29 years old in good health. Material: blood.

CDR3 nucleotide sequence: TGCGTCAGCAGCTTGGCGGGGAGGCCAGATACGCAGTATTTT. The encoded protein is CVSSLAGRPDTQYF. The rearrangement links TRBV5-1 to TRBJ2-3, with a weak D call TRBD2 (6 bases). The CDR3 totals 14 residues. Germline CDR1 reads SGHRS; CDR2 reads YFSETQ.